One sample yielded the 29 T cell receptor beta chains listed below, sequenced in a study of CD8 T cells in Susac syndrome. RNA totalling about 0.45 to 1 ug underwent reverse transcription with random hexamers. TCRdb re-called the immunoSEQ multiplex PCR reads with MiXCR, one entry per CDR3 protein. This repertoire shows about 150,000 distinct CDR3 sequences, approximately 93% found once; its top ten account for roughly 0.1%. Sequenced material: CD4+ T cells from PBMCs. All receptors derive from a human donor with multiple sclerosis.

The CDR3 DNA sequence: TGTGCCAGCTCATCACAGGGGGCGCAAAGCTATGGCTACACCTTC. Residues: CASSSQGAQSYGYTF. The chain employs TRBV18 and TRBJ1-2; 9 bases fit TRBD1. Trimming at V came to 5 bases and at J to 4 bases, leaving 8 bases not matched to a gene. There are 15 residues in the CDR3. The germline CDR1 and CDR2 sequences are KGHSH and LQKENI.

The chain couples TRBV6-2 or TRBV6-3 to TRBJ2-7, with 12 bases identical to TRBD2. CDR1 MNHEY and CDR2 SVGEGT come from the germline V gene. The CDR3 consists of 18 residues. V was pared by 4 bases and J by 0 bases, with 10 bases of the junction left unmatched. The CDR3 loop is CASSFKLAGGVSSYEQYF. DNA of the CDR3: TGTGCCAGCAGTTTTAAACTAGCGGGGGGCGTAAGCTCCTACGAGCAGTACTTC.

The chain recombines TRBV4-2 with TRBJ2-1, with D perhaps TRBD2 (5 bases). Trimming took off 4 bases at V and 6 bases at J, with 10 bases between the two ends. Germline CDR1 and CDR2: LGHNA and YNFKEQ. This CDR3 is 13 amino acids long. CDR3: CASSPESGNEQFF. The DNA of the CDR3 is TGTGCCAGCAGCCCCGAAAGCGGCAATGAGCAGTTCTTC.

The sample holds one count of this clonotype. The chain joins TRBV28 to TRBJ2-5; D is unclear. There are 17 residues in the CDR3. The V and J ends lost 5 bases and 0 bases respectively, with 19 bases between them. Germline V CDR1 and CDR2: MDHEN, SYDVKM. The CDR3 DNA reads TGTGCCAGCAGTCCTTTATTCTGGACGGAGTACCAAGAGACCCAGTACTTC. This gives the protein CASSPLFWTEYQETQYF.

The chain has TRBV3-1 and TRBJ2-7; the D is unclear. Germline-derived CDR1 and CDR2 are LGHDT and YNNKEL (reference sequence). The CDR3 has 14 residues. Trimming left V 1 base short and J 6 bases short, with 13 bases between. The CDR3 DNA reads TGTGCCAGCAGCCAAGTTGGTGTCCCCCGCGAGCAGTACTTC. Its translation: CASSQVGVPREQYF.

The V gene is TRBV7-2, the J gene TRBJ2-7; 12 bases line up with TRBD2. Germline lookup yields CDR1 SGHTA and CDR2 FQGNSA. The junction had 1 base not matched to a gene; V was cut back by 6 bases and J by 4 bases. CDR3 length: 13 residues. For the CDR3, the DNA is TGTGCCAGCAGTACTAGCGGGGGGTACGAGCAGTACTTC. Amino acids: CASSTSGGYEQYF. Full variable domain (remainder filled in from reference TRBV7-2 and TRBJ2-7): GAGVSQSPSNKVTEKGKDVELRCDPISGHTALYWYRQSLGQGLEFLIYFQGNSAPDKSGLPSDRFSAERTGGSVSTLTIQRTQQEDSAVYLCASSTSGGYEQYFGPGTRLTVT.

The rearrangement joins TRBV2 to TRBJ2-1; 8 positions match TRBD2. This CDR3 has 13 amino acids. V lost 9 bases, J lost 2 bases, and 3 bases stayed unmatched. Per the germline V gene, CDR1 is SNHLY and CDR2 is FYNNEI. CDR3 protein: CASGGRTYNEQFF. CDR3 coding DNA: TGTGCCAGTGGCGGGAGGACCTACAATGAGCAGTTCTTC. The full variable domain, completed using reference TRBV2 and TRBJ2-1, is EPEVTQTPSHQVTQMGQEVILRCVPISNHLYFYWYRQILGQKVEFLVSFYNNEISEKSEIFDDQFSVERPDGSNFTLKIRSTKLEDSAMYFCASGGRTYNEQFFGPGTRLTVL.

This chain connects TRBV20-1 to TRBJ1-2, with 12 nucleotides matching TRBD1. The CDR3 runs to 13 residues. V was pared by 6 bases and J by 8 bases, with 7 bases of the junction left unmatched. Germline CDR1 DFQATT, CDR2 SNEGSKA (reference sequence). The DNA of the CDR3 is TGCAGTGCGCCCATCGGGACAGGGGGCGGCTACACCTTC. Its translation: CSAPIGTGGGYTF.

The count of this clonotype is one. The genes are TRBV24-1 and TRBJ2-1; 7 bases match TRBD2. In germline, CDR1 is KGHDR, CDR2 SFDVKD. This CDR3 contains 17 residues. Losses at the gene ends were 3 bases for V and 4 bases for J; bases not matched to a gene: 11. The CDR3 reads CATSDPAGAGNYNEQFF. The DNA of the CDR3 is TGTGCCACCAGTGATCCTGCTGGAGCGGGGAATTACAATGAGCAGTTCTTC.

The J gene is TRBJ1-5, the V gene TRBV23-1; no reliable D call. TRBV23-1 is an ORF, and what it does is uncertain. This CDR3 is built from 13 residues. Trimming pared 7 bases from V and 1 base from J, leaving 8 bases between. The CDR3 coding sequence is TGCGCCAGCAAACAGCAAAGCAATCAGCCCCAGCATTTT. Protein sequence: CASKQQSNQPQHF.

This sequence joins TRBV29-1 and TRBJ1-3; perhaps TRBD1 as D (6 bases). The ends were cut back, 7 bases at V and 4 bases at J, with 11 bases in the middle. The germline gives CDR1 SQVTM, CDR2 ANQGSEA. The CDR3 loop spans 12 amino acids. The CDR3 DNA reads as TGCAGCGCTACAGGGAACGGAAACACCATATATTTT. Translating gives CSATGNGNTIYF. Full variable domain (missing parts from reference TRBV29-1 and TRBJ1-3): SAVISQKPSRDICQRGTSLTIQCQVDSQVTMMFWYRQQPGQSLTLIATANQGSEATYESGFVIDKFPISRPNLTFSTLTVSNMSPEDSSIYLCSATGNGNTIYFGEGSWLTVV.

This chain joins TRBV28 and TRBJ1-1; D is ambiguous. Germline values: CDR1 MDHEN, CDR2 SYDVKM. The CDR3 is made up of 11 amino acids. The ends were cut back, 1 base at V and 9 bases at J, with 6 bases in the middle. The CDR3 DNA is TGTGCCAGCAGTTTATCCTACAAAGCTTTCTTT. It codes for CASSLSYKAFF. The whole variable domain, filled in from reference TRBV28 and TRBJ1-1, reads DVKVTQSSRYLVKRTGEKVFLECVQDMDHENMFWYRQDPGLGLRLIYFSYDVKMKEKGDIPEGYSVSREKKERFSLILESASTNQTSMYLCASSLSYKAFFGQGTRLTVV.

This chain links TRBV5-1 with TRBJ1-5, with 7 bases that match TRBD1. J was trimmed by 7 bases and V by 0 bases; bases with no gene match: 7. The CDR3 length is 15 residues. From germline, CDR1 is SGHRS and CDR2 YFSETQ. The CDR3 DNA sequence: TGCGCCAGCAGCTTGGGCCCAACAGGGGAACAGCCCCAGCATTTT. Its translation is CASSLGPTGEQPQHF.

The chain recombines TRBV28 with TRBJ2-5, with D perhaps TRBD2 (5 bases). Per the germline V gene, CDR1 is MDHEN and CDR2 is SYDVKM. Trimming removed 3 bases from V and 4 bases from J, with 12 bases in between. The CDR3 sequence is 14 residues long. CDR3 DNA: TGTGCCAGCAGTTTGATCGGGGTACCAGAGACCCAGTACTTC. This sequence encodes CASSLIGVPETQYF.

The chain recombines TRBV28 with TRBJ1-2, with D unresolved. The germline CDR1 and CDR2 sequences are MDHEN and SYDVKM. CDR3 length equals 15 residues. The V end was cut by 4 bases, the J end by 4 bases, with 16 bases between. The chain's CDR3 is CASSSWAGSSYGYTF. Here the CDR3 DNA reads TGTGCCAGCAGTTCCTGGGCAGGATCTAGCTATGGCTACACCTTC.

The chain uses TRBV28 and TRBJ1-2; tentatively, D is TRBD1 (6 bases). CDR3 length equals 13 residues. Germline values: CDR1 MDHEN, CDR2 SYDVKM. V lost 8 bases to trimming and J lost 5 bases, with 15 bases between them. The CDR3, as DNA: TGTGCCAGCGACGAAGGACAGCCTTATGGCTACACCTTC. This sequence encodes CASDEGQPYGYTF.

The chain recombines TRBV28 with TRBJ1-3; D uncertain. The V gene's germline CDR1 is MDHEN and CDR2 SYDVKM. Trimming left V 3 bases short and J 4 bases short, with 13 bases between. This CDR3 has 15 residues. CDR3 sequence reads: CASSLGPPGGNTIYF. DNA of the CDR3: TGTGCCAGCAGTTTGGGCCCCCCGGGGGGAAACACCATATATTTT.

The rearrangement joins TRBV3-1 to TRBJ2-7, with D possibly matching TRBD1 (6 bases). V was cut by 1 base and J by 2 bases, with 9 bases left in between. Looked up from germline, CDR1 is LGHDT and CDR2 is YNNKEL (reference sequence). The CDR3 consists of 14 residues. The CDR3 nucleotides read TGTGCCAGCAGCCAAGGGGGGCCTGCCTACGAGCAGTACTTC. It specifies CASSQGGPAYEQYF.

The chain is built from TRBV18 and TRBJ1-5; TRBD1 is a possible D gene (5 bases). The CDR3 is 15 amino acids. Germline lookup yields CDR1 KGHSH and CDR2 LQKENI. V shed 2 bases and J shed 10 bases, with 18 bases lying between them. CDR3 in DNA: TGTGCCAGCTCACCAGGGACCGGGAGCCTTGGTCCCCAGCATTTT. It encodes CASSPGTGSLGPQHF.

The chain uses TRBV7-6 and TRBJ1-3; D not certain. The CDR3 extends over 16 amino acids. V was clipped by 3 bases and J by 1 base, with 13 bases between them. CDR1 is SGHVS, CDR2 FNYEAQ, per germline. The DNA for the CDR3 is TGTGCCAGCAGCTTGAACAATCTTTTATCTGGAAACACCATATATTTT. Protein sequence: CASSLNNLLSGNTIYF.

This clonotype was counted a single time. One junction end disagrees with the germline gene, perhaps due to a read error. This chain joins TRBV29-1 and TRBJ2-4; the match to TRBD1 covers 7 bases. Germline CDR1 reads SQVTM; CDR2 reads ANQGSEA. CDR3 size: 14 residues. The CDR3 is CSVEDTGARNIQYF. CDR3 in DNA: TGCAGCGTTGAAGATACAGGGGCCAGAAACATTCAGTACTTC.

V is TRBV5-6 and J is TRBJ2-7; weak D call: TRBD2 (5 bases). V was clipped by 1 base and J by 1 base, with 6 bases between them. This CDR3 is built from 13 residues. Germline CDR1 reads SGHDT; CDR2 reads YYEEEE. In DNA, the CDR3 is TGTGCCAGCAGCTTGCGGAGGTCCTACGAGCAGTACTTC. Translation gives CASSLRRSYEQYF.

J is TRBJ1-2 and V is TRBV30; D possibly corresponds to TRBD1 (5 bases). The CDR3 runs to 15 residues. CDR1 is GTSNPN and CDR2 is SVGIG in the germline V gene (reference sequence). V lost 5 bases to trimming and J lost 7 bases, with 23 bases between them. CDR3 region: CAWGKTGAKRAGYTF. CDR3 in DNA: TGTGCCTGGGGCAAAACCGGGGCCAAGAGGGCTGGCTACACCTTC.

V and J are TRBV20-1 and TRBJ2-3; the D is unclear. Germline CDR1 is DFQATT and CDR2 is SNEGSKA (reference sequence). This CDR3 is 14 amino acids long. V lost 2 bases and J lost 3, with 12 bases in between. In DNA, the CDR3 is TGCAGTGCTAGATCGGAGTTAGGTACAGATACGCAGTATTTT. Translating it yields CSARSELGTDTQYF.

The CDR3 region is CASSYQGRNTEAFF. The CDR3 nucleotides read TGTGCCAGCAGTTACCAGGGGCGCAATACTGAAGCTTTCTTT. The J gene is TRBJ1-1, the V gene TRBV6-5; TRBD1 is a possible D gene (6 bases). The germline gives CDR1 MNHEY, CDR2 SVGAGI. Trimming removed 2 bases at V and 5 bases at J, with 12 bases between. The CDR3 consists of 14 residues.

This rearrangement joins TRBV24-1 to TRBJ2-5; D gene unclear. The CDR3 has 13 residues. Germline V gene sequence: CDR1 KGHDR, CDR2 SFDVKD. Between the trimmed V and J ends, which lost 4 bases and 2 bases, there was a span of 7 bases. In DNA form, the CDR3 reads TGTGCCACCAGTGAGCGGAAACAAGAGACCCAGTACTTC. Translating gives CATSERKQETQYF.

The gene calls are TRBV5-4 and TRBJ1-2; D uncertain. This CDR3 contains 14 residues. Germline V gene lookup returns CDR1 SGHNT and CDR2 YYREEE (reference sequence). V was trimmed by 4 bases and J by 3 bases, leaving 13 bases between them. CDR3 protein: CASSAPEGYYGYTF. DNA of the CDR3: TGTGCCAGCAGCGCCCCGGAGGGTTACTATGGCTACACCTTC.

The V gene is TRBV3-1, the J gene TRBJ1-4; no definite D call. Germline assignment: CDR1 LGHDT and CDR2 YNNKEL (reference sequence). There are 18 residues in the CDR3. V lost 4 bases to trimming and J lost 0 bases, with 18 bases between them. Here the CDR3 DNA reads TGTGCCAGCAGCCCTAATGATTCTTCAGTCTCAACTAATGAAAAACTGTTTTTT. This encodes CASSPNDSSVSTNEKLFF.

Here the CDR3 DNA reads TGTGCCTGGAGTGTAGGCGGCTATGGCTACACCTTC. This translates into CAWSVGGYGYTF. The rearrangement joins TRBV30 to TRBJ1-2; unclear D gene. CDR1 is GTSNPN, CDR2 SVGIG, per germline (reference sequence). The CDR3 has 12 amino acids. The V end lost 0 bases, the J end lost 4 bases, and 6 bases lay between the germline ends.